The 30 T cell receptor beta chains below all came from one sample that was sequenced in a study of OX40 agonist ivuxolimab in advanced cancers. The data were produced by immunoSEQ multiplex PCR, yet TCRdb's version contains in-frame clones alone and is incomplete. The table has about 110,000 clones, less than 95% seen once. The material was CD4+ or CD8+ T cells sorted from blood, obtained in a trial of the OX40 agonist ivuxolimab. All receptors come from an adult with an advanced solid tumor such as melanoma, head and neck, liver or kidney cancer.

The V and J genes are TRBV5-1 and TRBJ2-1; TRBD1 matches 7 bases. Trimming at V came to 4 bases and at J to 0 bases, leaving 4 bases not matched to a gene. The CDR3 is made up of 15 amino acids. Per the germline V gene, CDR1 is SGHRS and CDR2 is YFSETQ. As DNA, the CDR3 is TGCGCCAGCAGCGCCGACAGGGTCTCCTACAATGAGCAGTTCTTC. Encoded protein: CASSADRVSYNEQFF.

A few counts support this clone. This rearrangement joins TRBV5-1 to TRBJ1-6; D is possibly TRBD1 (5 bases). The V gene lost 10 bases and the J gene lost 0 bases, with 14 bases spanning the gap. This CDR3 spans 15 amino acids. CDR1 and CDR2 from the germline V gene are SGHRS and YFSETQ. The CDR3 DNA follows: TGCGCCTCGGCGGAGGGGAGCTCCTATAATTCACCCCTCCACTTT. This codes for CASAEGSSYNSPLHF.

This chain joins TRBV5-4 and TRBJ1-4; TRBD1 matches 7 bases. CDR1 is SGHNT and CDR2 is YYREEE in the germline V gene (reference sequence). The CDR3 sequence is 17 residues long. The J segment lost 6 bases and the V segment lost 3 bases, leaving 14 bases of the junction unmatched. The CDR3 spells CASSSTGVGQEDEKLFF. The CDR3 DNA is TGTGCCAGCAGCTCCACCGGTGTTGGACAGGAGGATGAAAAACTGTTTTTT.

DNA of the CDR3: TGTGCCACTGGAGTGGGCCAGCCGAATTCACCCCTCCACTTT. Translation gives CATGVGQPNSPLHF. The rearrangement links TRBV30 to TRBJ1-6, with D unresolved. Trimming removed 8 bases from V and 7 bases from J, with 18 bases in between. Per the germline V gene, CDR1 is GTSNPN and CDR2 is SVGIG (reference sequence). The CDR3 spans 14 residues.

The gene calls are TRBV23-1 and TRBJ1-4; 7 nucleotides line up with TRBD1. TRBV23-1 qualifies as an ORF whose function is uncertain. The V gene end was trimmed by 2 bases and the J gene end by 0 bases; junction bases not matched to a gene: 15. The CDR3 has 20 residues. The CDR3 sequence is CASSQSHGTASVATNEKLFF. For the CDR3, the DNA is TGCGCCAGCAGTCAAAGTCACGGGACAGCCAGCGTTGCAACTAATGAAAAACTGTTTTTT.

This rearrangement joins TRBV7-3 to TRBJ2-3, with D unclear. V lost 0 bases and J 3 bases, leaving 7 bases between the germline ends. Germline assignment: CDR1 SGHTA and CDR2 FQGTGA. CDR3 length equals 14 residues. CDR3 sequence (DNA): TGTGCCAGCAGCTTAACGTCTTGGACAGATACGCAGTATTTT. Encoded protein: CASSLTSWTDTQYF.

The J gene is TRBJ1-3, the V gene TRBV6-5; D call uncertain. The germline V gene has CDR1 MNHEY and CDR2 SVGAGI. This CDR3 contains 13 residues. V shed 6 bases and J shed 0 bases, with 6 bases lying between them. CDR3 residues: CASRGSSGNTIYF. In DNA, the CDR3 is TGTGCCAGCAGGGGAAGCTCTGGAAACACCATATATTTT.

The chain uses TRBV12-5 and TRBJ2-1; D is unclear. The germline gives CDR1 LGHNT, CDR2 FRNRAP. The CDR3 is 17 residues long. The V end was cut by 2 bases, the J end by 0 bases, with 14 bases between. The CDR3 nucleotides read TGTGCTAGTGGTTTGCGCTTCTGGGCGAGCTCCTACAATGAGCAGTTCTTC. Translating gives CASGLRFWASSYNEQFF. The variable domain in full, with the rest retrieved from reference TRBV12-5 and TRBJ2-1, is DARVTQTPRHKVTEMGQEVTMRCQPILGHNTVFWYRQTMMQGLELLAYFRNRAPLDDSGMPKDRFSAEMPDATLATLKIQPSEPRDSAVYFCASGLRFWASSYNEQFFGPGTRLTVL.

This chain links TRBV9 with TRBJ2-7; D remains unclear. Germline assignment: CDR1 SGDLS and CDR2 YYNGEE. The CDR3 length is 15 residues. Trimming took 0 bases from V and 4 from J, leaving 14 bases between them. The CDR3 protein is CASSVGGGGDYEQYF. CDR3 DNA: TGTGCCAGCAGCGTAGGAGGTGGCGGAGATTACGAGCAGTACTTC.

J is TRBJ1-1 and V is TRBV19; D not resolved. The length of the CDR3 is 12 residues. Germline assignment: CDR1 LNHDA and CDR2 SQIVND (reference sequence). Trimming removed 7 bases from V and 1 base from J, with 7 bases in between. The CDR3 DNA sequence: TGTGCCAGTAAGGGCCGGAACACTGAAGCTTTCTTT. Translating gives CASKGRNTEAFF.

CDR3 sequence reads: CASSLSDSTYGYTF. CDR3 DNA sequence: TGTGCCAGCAGTTTATCAGACAGTACTTATGGCTACACCTTC. The J gene is TRBJ1-2, the V gene TRBV28; TRBD1 is a possible D gene (5 bases). V was trimmed by 1 base and J by 5 bases, leaving 11 bases between them. Per the germline V gene, CDR1 is MDHEN and CDR2 is SYDVKM. The CDR3 loop spans 14 amino acids.

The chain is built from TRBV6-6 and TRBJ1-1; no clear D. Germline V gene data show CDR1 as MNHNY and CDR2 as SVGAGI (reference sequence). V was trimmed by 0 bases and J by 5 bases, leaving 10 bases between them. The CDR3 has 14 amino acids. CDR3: CASSYSKGGTEAFF. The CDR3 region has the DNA TGTGCCAGCAGTTACTCGAAGGGTGGGACTGAAGCTTTCTTT.

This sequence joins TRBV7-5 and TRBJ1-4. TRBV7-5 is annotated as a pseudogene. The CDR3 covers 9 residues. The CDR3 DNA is TGTGCCAGAAGTTTTTGTTTGTTTTTT. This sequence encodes CARSFCLFF.

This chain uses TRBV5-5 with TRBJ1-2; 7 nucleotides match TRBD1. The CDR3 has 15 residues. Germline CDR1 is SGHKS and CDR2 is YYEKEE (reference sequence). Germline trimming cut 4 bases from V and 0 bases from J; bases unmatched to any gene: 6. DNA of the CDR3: TGTGCCAGCAGCCGCGCGGGACAGACTAACTATGGCTACACCTTC. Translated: CASSRAGQTNYGYTF.

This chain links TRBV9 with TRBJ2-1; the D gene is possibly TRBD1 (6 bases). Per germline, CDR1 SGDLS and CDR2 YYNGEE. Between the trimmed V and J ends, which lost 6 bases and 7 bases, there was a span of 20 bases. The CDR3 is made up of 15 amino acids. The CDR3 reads CASTSGQLRGNEQFF. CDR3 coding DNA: TGTGCCAGCACCTCCGGACAGCTGAGAGGGAATGAGCAGTTCTTC.

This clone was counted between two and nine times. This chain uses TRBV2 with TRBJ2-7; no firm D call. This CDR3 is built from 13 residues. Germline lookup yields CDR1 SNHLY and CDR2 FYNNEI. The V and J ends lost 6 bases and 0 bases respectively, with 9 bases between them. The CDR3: CASRYGPSYEQYF. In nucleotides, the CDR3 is TGTGCCAGCAGATACGGGCCCTCCTACGAGCAGTACTTC.

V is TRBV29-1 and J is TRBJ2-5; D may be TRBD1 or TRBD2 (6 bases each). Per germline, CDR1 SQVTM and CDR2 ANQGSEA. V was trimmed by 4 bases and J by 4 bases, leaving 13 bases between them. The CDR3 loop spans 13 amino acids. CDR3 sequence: CSVVGGGAETQYF. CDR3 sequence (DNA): TGCAGCGTTGTAGGAGGGGGTGCAGAGACCCAGTACTTC.

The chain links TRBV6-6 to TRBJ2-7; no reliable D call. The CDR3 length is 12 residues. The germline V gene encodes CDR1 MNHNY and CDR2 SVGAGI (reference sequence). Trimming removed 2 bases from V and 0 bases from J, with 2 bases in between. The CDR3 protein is CASSYSSYEQYF. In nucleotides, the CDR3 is TGTGCCAGCAGTTACAGCTCCTACGAGCAGTACTTC.

CDR3 loop: CASGGRPGNTIYF. In DNA form, the CDR3 reads TGTGCCAGCGGGGGCCGACCTGGAAACACCATATATTTT. The chain recombines TRBV25-1 with TRBJ1-3; the D gene is possibly TRBD1 (6 bases). V dropped 8 bases and J dropped 2 bases, with 10 bases sitting between them. From germline, CDR1 is MGHDK and CDR2 SYGVNS. The CDR3 is 13 amino acids.

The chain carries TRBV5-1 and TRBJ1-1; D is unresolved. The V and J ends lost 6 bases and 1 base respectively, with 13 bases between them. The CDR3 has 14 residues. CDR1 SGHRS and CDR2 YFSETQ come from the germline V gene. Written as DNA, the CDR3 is TGCGCCAGCAACAGAGAGCCAACGAACACTGAAGCTTTCTTT. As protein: CASNREPTNTEAFF. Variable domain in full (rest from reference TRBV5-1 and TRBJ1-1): KAGVTQTPRYLIKTRGQQVTLSCSPISGHRSVSWYQQTPGQGLQFLFEYFSETQRNKGNFPGRFSGRQFSNSRSEMNVSTLELGDSALYLCASNREPTNTEAFFGQGTRLTVV.

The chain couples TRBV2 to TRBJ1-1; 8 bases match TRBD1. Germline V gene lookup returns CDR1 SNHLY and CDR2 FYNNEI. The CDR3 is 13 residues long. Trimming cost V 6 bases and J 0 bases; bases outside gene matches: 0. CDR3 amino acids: CASRGQVNTEAFF. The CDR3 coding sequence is TGTGCCAGCAGGGGACAGGTGAACACTGAAGCTTTCTTT.

The chain's CDR3 is CASSLRETQYF. DNA of the CDR3: TGTGCCAGTAGTCTCCGGGAGACCCAGTACTTC. The rearrangement uses TRBV19 and TRBJ2-5; D is undetermined. CDR1 and CDR2 from the germline V gene are LNHDA and SQIVND (reference sequence). V lost 5 bases to trimming and J lost 5 bases, with 6 bases between them. The length of the CDR3 is 11 residues.

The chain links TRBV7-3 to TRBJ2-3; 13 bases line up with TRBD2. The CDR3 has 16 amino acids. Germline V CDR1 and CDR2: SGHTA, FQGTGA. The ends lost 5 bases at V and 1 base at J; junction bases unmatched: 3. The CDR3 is CASSTGLAGGTDTQYF. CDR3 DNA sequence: TGTGCCAGCAGCACCGGACTAGCGGGGGGCACAGATACGCAGTATTTT.

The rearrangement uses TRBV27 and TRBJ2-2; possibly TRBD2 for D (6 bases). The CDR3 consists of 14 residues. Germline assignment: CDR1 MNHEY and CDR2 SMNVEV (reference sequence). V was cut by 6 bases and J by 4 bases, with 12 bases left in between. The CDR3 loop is CASSFAGLTGELFF. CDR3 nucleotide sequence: TGTGCCAGCAGCTTCGCGGGACTCACCGGGGAGCTGTTTTTT.

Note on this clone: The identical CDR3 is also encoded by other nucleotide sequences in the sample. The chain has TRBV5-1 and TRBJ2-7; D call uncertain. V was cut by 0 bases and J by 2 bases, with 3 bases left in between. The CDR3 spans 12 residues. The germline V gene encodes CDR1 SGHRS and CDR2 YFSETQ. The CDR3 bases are TGCGCCAGCAGCTTGGGTGCCTACGAGCAGTACTTC. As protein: CASSLGAYEQYF.

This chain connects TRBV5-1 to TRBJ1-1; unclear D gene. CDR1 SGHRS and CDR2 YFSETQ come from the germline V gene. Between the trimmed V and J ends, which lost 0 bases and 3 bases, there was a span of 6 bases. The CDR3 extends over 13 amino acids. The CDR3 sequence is CASSLGADTEAFF. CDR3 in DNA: TGCGCCAGCAGCTTGGGGGCGGACACTGAAGCTTTCTTT.

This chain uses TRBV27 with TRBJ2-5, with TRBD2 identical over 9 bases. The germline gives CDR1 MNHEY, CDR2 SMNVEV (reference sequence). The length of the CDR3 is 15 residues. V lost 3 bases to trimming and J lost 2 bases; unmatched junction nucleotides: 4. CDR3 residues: CASSFGAGGQETQYF. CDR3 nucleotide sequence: TGTGCCAGCAGTTTTGGAGCGGGGGGACAAGAGACCCAGTACTTC.

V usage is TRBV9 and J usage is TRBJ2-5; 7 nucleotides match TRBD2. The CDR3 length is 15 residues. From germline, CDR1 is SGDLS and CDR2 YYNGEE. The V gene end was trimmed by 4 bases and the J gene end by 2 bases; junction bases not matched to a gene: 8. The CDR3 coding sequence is TGTGCCAGCAGCACCGGACTAGGCCTGCAAGAGACCCAGTACTTC. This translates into CASSTGLGLQETQYF. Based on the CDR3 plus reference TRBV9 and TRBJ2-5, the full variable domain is DSGVTQTPKHLITATGQRVTLRCSPRSGDLSVYWYQQSLDQGLQFLIQYYNGEERAKGNILERFSAQQFPDLHSELNLSSLELGDSALYFCASSTGLGLQETQYFGPGTRLLVL.

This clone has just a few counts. CDR3 in amino acids: CASSNLGGSQPQHF. For the CDR3, the DNA is TGTGCCAGTAGTAATCTGGGGGGCAGTCAGCCCCAGCATTTT. The V and J genes are TRBV19 and TRBJ1-5; possible D gene TRBD1, 6 bases. This CDR3 spans 14 amino acids. The germline CDR1 and CDR2 sequences are LNHDA and SQIVND (reference sequence). V was pared by 4 bases and J by 6 bases, with 13 bases between.

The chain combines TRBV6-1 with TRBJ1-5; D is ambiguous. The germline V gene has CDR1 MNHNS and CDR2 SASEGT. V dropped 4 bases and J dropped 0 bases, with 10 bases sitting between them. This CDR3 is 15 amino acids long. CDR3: CASSGPLGSNQPQHF. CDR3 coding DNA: TGTGCCAGCAGTGGACCACTCGGTAGCAATCAGCCCCAGCATTTT.